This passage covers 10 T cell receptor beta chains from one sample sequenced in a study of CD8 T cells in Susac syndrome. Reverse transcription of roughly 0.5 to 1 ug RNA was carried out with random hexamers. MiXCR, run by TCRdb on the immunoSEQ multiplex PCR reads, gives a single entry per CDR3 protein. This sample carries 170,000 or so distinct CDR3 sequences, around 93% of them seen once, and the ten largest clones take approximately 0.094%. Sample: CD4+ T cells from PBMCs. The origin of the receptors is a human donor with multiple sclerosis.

CDR3 in amino acids: CASSDQNNQPQHF. The DNA of the CDR3 is TGTGCCAGCAGTGATCAGAACAATCAGCCCCAGCATTTT. This chain uses TRBV2 with TRBJ1-5; D is undetermined. The germline V gene has CDR1 SNHLY and CDR2 FYNNEI. Trimming removed 3 bases at V and 3 bases at J, with 6 bases between. The CDR3 has 13 amino acids.

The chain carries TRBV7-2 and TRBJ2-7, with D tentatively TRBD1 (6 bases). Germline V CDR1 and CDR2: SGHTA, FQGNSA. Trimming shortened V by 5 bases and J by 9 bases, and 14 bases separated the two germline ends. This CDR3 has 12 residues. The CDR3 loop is CASSRRDTGQYF. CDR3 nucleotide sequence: TGTGCCAGCAGCCGAAGGGACACTGGGCAGTACTTC.

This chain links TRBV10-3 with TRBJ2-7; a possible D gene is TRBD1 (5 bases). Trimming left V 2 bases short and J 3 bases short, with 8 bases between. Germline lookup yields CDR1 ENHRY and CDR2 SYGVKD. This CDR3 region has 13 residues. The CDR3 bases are TGTGCCATCAGTGAGGAGACAGTCTACGAGCAGTACTTC. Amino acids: CAISEETVYEQYF.

The chain's CDR3 is CAWREGQGIMFTF. CDR3 nucleotides: TGTGCCTGGAGAGAGGGACAGGGGATAATGTTCACCTTC. The chain couples TRBV30 to TRBJ1-2; 10 nucleotides agree with TRBD1. The CDR3 is 13 residues long. Per the germline V gene, CDR1 is GTSNPN and CDR2 is SVGIG (reference sequence). J lost 13 bases, V lost 3 bases, and 11 bases had no gene match.

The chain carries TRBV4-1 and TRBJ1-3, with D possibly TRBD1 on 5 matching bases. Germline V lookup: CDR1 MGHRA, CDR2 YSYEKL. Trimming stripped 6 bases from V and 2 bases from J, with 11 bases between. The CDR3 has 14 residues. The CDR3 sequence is CASSPREAGNTIYF. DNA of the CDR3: TGCGCCAGCAGTCCCAGGGAGGCTGGAAACACCATATATTTT.

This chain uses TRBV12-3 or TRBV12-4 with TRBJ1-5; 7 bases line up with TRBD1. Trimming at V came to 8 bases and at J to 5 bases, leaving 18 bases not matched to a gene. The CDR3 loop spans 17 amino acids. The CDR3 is CASPVNRQGCCHQPQHF. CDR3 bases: TGTGCCAGCCCCGTGAATAGACAGGGATGCTGCCATCAGCCCCAGCATTTT.

The CDR3 spells CASTLGNSGANVLTF. The CDR3 DNA sequence: TGCGCCAGCACCTTAGGGAACTCTGGGGCCAACGTCCTGACTTTC. The chain couples TRBV5-1 to TRBJ2-6; D unclear. V gave up 6 bases and J gave up 0 bases, with 10 bases separating them. Germline loops: CDR1 SGHRS, CDR2 YFSETQ. This CDR3 spans 15 amino acids.

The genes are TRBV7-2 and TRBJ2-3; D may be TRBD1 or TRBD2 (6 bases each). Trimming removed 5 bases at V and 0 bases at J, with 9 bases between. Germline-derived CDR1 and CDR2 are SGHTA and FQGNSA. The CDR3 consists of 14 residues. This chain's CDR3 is CASSRGLSTDTQYF. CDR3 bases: TGTGCCAGCAGCCGGGGGCTAAGCACAGATACGCAGTATTTT.

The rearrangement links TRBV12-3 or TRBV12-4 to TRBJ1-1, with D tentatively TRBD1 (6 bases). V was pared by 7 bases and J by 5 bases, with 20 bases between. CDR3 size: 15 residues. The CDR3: CASTFGPQQGTEAFF. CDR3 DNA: TGTGCCAGCACCTTCGGACCCCAACAGGGAACTGAAGCTTTCTTT.

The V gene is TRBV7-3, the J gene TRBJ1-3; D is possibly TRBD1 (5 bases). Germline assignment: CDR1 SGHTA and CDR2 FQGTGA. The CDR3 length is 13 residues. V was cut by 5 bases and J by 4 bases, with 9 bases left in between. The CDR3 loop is CASSRGRGNTIYF. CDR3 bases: TGTGCCAGCAGCAGGGGACGGGGAAACACCATATATTTT.